One and the same sample provided the 14 T cell receptor beta chains below, sequenced in a study of cytomegalovirus exposure and HLA in healthy donors. PCR primers comprised 60 Vbeta and 13 Jbeta primers. Here immunoSEQ multiplex PCR was the method, and the copy in TCRdb shows in-frame clones only, minus some. Of 200,000 to 250,000 clones listed, around 75% are singletons. The source material was PBMCs. The source of these receptors is a woman in her thirties in good health and CMV-seronegative.

The rearrangement links TRBV7-9 to TRBJ1-2, with 9 bases lining up with TRBD1. The V gene's germline CDR1 is SEHNR and CDR2 FQNEAQ (reference sequence). The length of the CDR3 is 16 residues. The ends lost 6 bases at V and 4 bases at J; junction bases unmatched: 12. In DNA, the CDR3 is TGTGCCAGCAGTTTGATCCCGGGACAGGGTACCTATGGCTACACCTTC. This codes for CASSLIPGQGTYGYTF.

This chain connects TRBV30 to TRBJ1-1; D perhaps matches TRBD1 (5 bases). The germline V gene has CDR1 GTSNPN and CDR2 SVGIG (reference sequence). Trimming stripped 0 bases from V and 7 bases from J, with 12 bases between. This CDR3 has 13 residues. CDR3 sequence (DNA): TGTGCCTGGAGTGTATCGGGGGGTGGTGAAGCTTTCTTT. This codes for CAWSVSGGGEAFF.

This clone came up once. The gene calls are TRBV2 and TRBJ2-2; 9 nucleotides align to TRBD2. Germline V CDR1 and CDR2: SNHLY, FYNNEI. CDR3 length: 14 amino acids. V was pared by 7 bases and J by 4 bases, with 4 bases of the junction left unmatched. CDR3 nucleotides: TGTGCCAGCACGCGGGAGGGCCCCACCGGGGAGCTGTTTTTT. It translates to CASTREGPTGELFF.

The rearrangement links TRBV12-5 to TRBJ2-4, with a weak D call TRBD1 (5 bases). Trimming left V 4 bases short and J 5 bases short, with 9 bases between. Germline assignment: CDR1 LGHNT and CDR2 FRNRAP. The CDR3 extends over 13 amino acids. This CDR3 reads CASGYQTENIQYF. CDR3 DNA: TGTGCTAGTGGTTACCAGACAGAAAACATTCAGTACTTC.

This clone was picked up a small number of times. The V and J genes are TRBV10-3 and TRBJ2-1, with a tentative D call TRBD2 (6 bases). Trimming pared 10 bases from V and 2 bases from J, leaving 24 bases between. Germline V gene data show CDR1 as ENHRY and CDR2 as SYGVKD. The CDR3 length is 17 residues. This chain's CDR3 is CASTLTRGTAAYNEQFF. CDR3 nucleotides: TGTGCCAGCACCCTGACCCGGGGGACCGCAGCCTACAATGAGCAGTTCTTC.

The genes are TRBV5-1 and TRBJ2-1; TRBD2 aligns across 7 bases. Germline V gene data show CDR1 as SGHRS and CDR2 as YFSETQ. This CDR3 is built from 14 residues. The V segment lost 3 bases and the J segment 3 bases; nucleotides outside the gene matches: 3. The CDR3, as DNA: TGCGCCAGCAGCTACGGGGGGAACTACAATGAGCAGTTCTTC. Protein sequence: CASSYGGNYNEQFF. The full variable domain, rest sourced from reference TRBV5-1 and TRBJ2-1, is KAGVTQTPRYLIKTRGQQVTLSCSPISGHRSVSWYQQTPGQGLQFLFEYFSETQRNKGNFPGRFSGRQFSNSRSEMNVSTLELGDSALYLCASSYGGNYNEQFFGPGTRLTVL.

This sequence joins TRBV10-3 and TRBJ1-1; D perhaps matches TRBD1 (5 bases). CDR3 size: 15 residues. Trimming removed 0 bases at V and 1 base at J, with 9 bases between. Germline V gene data show CDR1 as ENHRY and CDR2 as SYGVKD. The CDR3 region is CAISESGRANTEAFF. CDR3 nucleotides: TGTGCCATCAGTGAGTCGGGCAGGGCGAACACTGAAGCTTTCTTT.

V gene TRBV2 combines with J gene TRBJ1-3; D is uncertain. The CDR3 sequence is 15 residues long. Per germline, CDR1 SNHLY and CDR2 FYNNEI. V was pared by 6 bases and J by 7 bases, with 19 bases between. The CDR3 loop is CASSLIDLLGNTIYF. The CDR3 nucleotides are TGTGCCAGCAGCCTGATAGACCTTCTAGGCAACACCATATATTTT.

This chain joins TRBV7-3 and TRBJ2-1, with D possibly being TRBD1 (7 bases). Germline CDR1 reads SGHTA; CDR2 reads FQGTGA. The CDR3 is made up of 15 amino acids. V was pared by 6 bases and J by 7 bases, with 19 bases between. The CDR3 DNA reads as TGTGCCAGCAGTCCCCCAGGGGGAGGTCATAATGAGCAGTTCTTC. Residues: CASSPPGGGHNEQFF.

The sample holds a few counts of this clone. V usage is TRBV7-8 and J usage is TRBJ2-1; weak D call: TRBD2 (5 bases). Trimming stripped 5 bases from V and 6 bases from J, with 20 bases between. Germline V lookup: CDR1 SGHVS, CDR2 FQNEAQ. The CDR3 is made up of 16 amino acids. The CDR3 protein is CASSPPNGLAANEQFF. DNA for the CDR3: TGTGCCAGCAGCCCCCCTAACGGGCTAGCTGCCAATGAGCAGTTCTTC.

This clone was counted once. The rearrangement links TRBV7-9 to TRBJ2-3; a weak D match, TRBD2 (6 bases). The germline V gene has CDR1 SEHNR and CDR2 FQNEAQ (reference sequence). The CDR3 is 14 residues long. Trimming took 5 bases from V and 0 from J, leaving 9 bases between them. The CDR3, as DNA: TGTGCCAGCAGCGGCCTAGCGAGCACAGATACGCAGTATTTT. Its translation: CASSGLASTDTQYF.

V usage is TRBV30 and J usage is TRBJ2-7, with TRBD1 identical over 7 bases. Trimming at V came to 3 bases and at J to 4 bases, leaving 0 bases not matched to a gene. The length of the CDR3 is 11 residues. Germline CDR1 GTSNPN, CDR2 SVGIG (reference sequence). CDR3: CAWRQGYEQYF. CDR3 coding DNA: TGTGCCTGGAGACAGGGGTACGAGCAGTACTTC.

The rearrangement links TRBV15 to TRBJ2-1, with TRBD2 matching over 8 bases. Germline V CDR1 and CDR2: LNHNV, YYDKDF (reference sequence). This CDR3 region has 17 residues. The trim removed 1 base at V and 0 bases at J, leaving 5 bases unmatched. In DNA form, the CDR3 reads TGTGCCACCAGCAGAGGGCGGGGGGATAGCTCCTACAATGAGCAGTTCTTC. Translating gives CATSRGRGDSSYNEQFF.

This chain connects TRBV15 to TRBJ2-3; 9 nucleotides match TRBD2. V shed 2 bases, J shed 3 bases, and the junction held 6 bases outside the gene matches. The length of the CDR3 is 16 residues. Germline loops: CDR1 LNHNV, CDR2 YYDKDF (reference sequence). In DNA form, the CDR3 reads TGTGCCACCAGCAGAATTAGGACTAGCGCGACAGATACGCAGTATTTT. This codes for CATSRIRTSATDTQYF.